The TCR beta chain described here comes from a study of PD-1 blockade in classical Hodgkin lymphoma. Findings and limits, study-wide: Compared with baseline, CD4+ but not CD8+ TCR diversity had risen significantly by C4D1.

The time point: cycle 4 day 1 (C4D1), after about 6 weeks of nivolumab. Relapses following autologous stem cell transplantation were seen in all patients, with brentuximab vedotin exposure varying. The CDR3 is 12 residues long. CDR1 ENHRY and CDR2 SYGVKD come from the germline V gene. With 6 bases removed from V and 9 bases from J, the gap between germline ends came to 9 bases. Measured with immunoSEQ multiplex PCR; TCRdb has only the in-frame clones, and not every one. Of 90,000 or so clones in the sample, 78% were seen once. For this clone: Its antigen is as yet unknown.

The sequencing used peripheral blood mononuclear cells (PBMCs), collected before the fourth cycle of nivolumab. This chain joins TRBV10-3 and TRBJ1-6; a weak D match, TRBD1 (5 bases). The receptor was isolated from a human donor with classical Hodgkin lymphoma. The CDR3 nucleotides read TGTGCCATCAGGGGGGGTTCTTCACCCCTCCACTTT. Translation: CAIRGGSSPLHF.